Listed below are T cell receptor beta chains from one sample, sequenced in a study of control samples from healthy donors and cancer patients. Measured with immunoSEQ multiplex PCR; TCRdb has only the in-frame clones, and not every one. This table has 150,000 to 200,000 clones, around 94% appearing once. The sequencing input was blood. The receptor set was obtained from a woman between 18 and 30 years old in good health. Both conserved end residues are part of each CDR3. D genes are given only for firm matches.

cdr3_length j_call v_call d_call cdr3_aa
15 TRBJ1-1 TRBV19 NA CASSTTGQTNTEAFF
16 TRBJ2-7 TRBV28 TRBD1 CASSPPPGQASYEQYF
13 TRBJ1-6 TRBV7-9 NA CASTLDLNSPLHF
15 TRBJ1-2 TRBV15 NA CATSRVSQALYGYTF
15 TRBJ2-2 TRBV15 NA CATIDGTLDTGELFF
12 TRBJ1-1 TRBV3-1/TRBV3-2 TRBD1 CASRHRGTEAFF
15 TRBJ2-1 TRBV15 NA CATSRAQKTTDEQFF
13 TRBJ1-1 TRBV28 NA CASSPWGTIEAFF
15 TRBJ1-5 TRBV7-2 NA CASSYEGSPNQPQHF
16 TRBJ1-2 TRBV4-1 NA CASSQSTRESNYGYTF
14 TRBJ1-4 TRBV29-1 NA CSVHEVGGSEKLFF
16 TRBJ2-1 TRBV11-2 NA CASSSLLGASYNEQFF
14 TRBJ1-6 TRBV10-3 TRBD1 CAISVQGAGSPLHF